Below, 13 T cell receptor beta chains from the same sample are listed, as sequenced in a study of blood T cell repertoires in COVID-19. Repertoires were generated with immunoSEQ multiplex PCR, while TCRdb's copy carries only in-frame clones and drops some. This sample has about 110,000 clones, with 85% found just once. The specimen was peripheral blood. Every receptor here comes from a middle-aged man with acute or convalescent COVID-19.

This chain joins TRBV11-2 and TRBJ2-1; TRBD1 might be the D (5 bases). Germline loops: CDR1 SGHAT, CDR2 FQNNGV. There are 16 residues in the CDR3. Trimming left V 0 bases short and J 1 base short, with 10 bases between. The CDR3 DNA sequence: TGTGCCAGCAGCTTAGATGGCGCAGGGTCCTACAATGAGCAGTTCTTC. Its translation: CASSLDGAGSYNEQFF.

V gene TRBV7-8 combines with J gene TRBJ2-3; 10 nucleotides agree with TRBD2. The J segment lost 0 bases and the V segment lost 6 bases, leaving 15 bases of the junction unmatched. Germline V gene sequence: CDR1 SGHVS, CDR2 FQNEAQ. The CDR3 loop spans 19 amino acids. The CDR3 is CASSYRVLAGPTSTDTQYF. The CDR3, as DNA: TGTGCCAGCAGTTACAGGGTACTAGCGGGGCCGACTAGCACAGATACGCAGTATTTT.

The chain is built from TRBV7-3 and TRBJ2-1, with a weak D call TRBD2 (6 bases). The V gene's germline CDR1 is SGHTA and CDR2 FQGTGA. The CDR3 extends over 17 amino acids. Trimming left V 1 base short and J 4 bases short, with 17 bases between. The CDR3 nucleotides read TGTGCCAGCAGCTTAAGCCCCGGGGGTTCGGCATACAATGAGCAGTTCTTC. Its protein product is CASSLSPGGSAYNEQFF.

The CDR3: CASSPNTDRDGYTF. CDR3 nucleotide sequence: TGTGCCAGCTCACCGAATACCGACAGGGATGGCTACACCTTC. V is TRBV18 and J is TRBJ1-2; TRBD1 agrees at 7 bases. Germline V gene sequence: CDR1 KGHSH, CDR2 LQKENI. The J segment lost 6 bases and the V segment lost 3 bases, leaving 7 bases of the junction unmatched. CDR3 length: 14 amino acids.

The gene calls are TRBV4-1 and TRBJ1-1; tentative D call: TRBD1 (6 bases). Germline CDR1 reads MGHRA; CDR2 reads YSYEKL. The ends were cut back, 2 bases at V and 4 bases at J, with 17 bases in the middle. The CDR3 contains 16 residues. In DNA form, the CDR3 reads TGCGCCAGCAGCCAAATCCAGGGGCCCCGGGGCACTGAAGCTTTCTTT. Translation gives CASSQIQGPRGTEAFF.

The V gene is TRBV19, the J gene TRBJ1-1, with 7 nucleotides matching TRBD1. The V and J ends lost 6 bases and 8 bases, in that order; junction bases with no gene match: 15. CDR1 and CDR2 (germline): LNHDA, SQIVND (reference sequence). The CDR3 sequence is 15 residues long. The chain's CDR3 is CASRRAPQGVPEAFF. The CDR3 DNA follows: TGTGCCAGTAGGAGGGCGCCTCAGGGGGTCCCCGAAGCTTTCTTT.

The V call is TRBV7-9, the J call TRBJ1-2, with TRBD1 matching 7 bases. CDR3 length equals 16 residues. The germline V gene encodes CDR1 SEHNR and CDR2 FQNEAQ (reference sequence). V was pared by 4 bases and J by 8 bases, with 16 bases of the junction left unmatched. The CDR3 DNA reads TGTGCCAGCAGCTGGGGGCGGACAGGCACGCAAATCGGCTACACCTTC. It codes for CASSWGRTGTQIGYTF.

This chain links TRBV18 with TRBJ2-6, with D perhaps TRBD1 (6 bases). CDR3 length: 17 amino acids. Germline V gene data show CDR1 as KGHSH and CDR2 as LQKENI. The V gene lost 3 bases and the J gene lost 0 bases, with 12 bases spanning the gap. In DNA form, the CDR3 reads TGTGCCAGCTCACCTTTAAGGGGGAACTCTGGGGCCAACGTCCTGACTTTC. It encodes CASSPLRGNSGANVLTF.

This chain links TRBV30 with TRBJ1-2; D is perhaps TRBD1 (6 bases). The CDR3 has 17 amino acids. The V end was cut by 0 bases, the J end by 4 bases, with 21 bases between. From germline, CDR1 is GTSNPN and CDR2 SVGIG (reference sequence). For the CDR3, the DNA is TGTGCCTGGAGTGTACAGGGCCTGATAATAGGGGGCTATGGCTACACCTTC. Translating it yields CAWSVQGLIIGGYGYTF. Looking up the rest from reference TRBV30 and TRBJ1-2 gives the full variable domain: SQTIHQWPATLVQPVGSPLSLECTVEGTSNPNLYWYRQAAGRGLQLLFYSVGIGQISSEVPQNLSASRPQDRQFILSSKKLLLSDSGFYLCAWSVQGLIIGGYGYTFGSGTRLTVV.

This chain uses TRBV14 with TRBJ2-6; the D gene is possibly TRBD2 (6 bases). Trimming took 1 base from V and 1 from J, leaving 14 bases between them. CDR1 SGHDN and CDR2 FVKESK come from the germline V gene. The CDR3 totals 18 residues. The CDR3 protein is CASSQAGEPTSGANVLTF. CDR3 nucleotides: TGTGCCAGCAGCCAAGCGGGGGAACCCACGTCTGGGGCCAACGTCCTGACTTTC.

The rearrangement joins TRBV15 to TRBJ1-1, with unresolved D. Germline CDR1 and CDR2: LNHNV and YYDKDF (reference sequence). V lost 0 bases and J 0 bases, leaving 8 bases between the germline ends. This CDR3 is built from 15 residues. The CDR3 loop is CATSRDLAVNTEAFF. CDR3 DNA sequence: TGTGCCACCAGCAGAGATCTCGCGGTGAACACTGAAGCTTTCTTT.

The chain uses TRBV12-5 and TRBJ2-7, with 7 bases lining up with TRBD1. V gave up 6 bases and J gave up 0 bases; unmatched junction bases: 8. From germline, CDR1 is LGHNT and CDR2 FRNRAP. The CDR3 runs 15 residues. CDR3 in DNA: TGTGCTAGTGGGAGAGGACAGGCTAGCTCCTACGAGCAGTACTTC. It yields the protein CASGRGQASSYEQYF.

This chain connects TRBV2 to TRBJ1-2; unclear D gene. Germline V gene data show CDR1 as SNHLY and CDR2 as FYNNEI. The germline V and J ends were trimmed by 4 bases and 8 bases, with 5 bases remaining between them. The CDR3 runs to 10 residues. In nucleotides, the CDR3 is TGTGCCAGCAGTGGGCGGGGCTACACCTTC. Translation: CASSGRGYTF.